Listed here is a single T cell receptor beta chain. The antigen is unknown. Donors were systemically healthy Caucasian individuals from Russia aged about 6 to 90 years. The data derive from a study of blood T cells in healthy people across ages. Combining a sample-barcoded 5' primer with a J-beta primer mix, a second PCR ran for roughly 7 to 12 cycles. TCRdb itself ran the 5' RACE reads through MiXCR, one entry per CDR3 protein. Seen here are some 760,000 distinct CDR3 sequences, 25% observed once, and the top ten hold just under 9.5%. Study results and caveats: Reliance upon unsorted PBMCs precluded definitive naive versus antigen-experienced comparison.

V shed 7 bases and J shed 8 bases, with 8 bases lying between them. Germline CDR1 is SEHNR and CDR2 is FQNEAQ (reference sequence). The CDR3 runs 11 residues. These same records also appear under a second study, on T cells of mothers and their children. From that study: For unrelated pairs as for related ones, thymic selection shapes TCR recombination output similarly. Related mother-child pairs shared slightly more overlap than unrelated pairs, but the difference was non-significant.

This receptor was identified in a boy under 18 in good health. This chain joins TRBV7-9 and TRBJ2-2; D remains ambiguous. Material: blood. The CDR3, as DNA: TGTGCCAGCACCCCCGATGGGGAGCTGTTTTTT. Encoded protein: CASTPDGELFF.